This T cell receptor beta chain stems from a study of response to subunit inactivated influenza vaccine. Study results and limitations: Authors proposed each seasonal influenza vaccination draws in few new T cells.

This clonotype was observed a handful of times. What it binds is unknown. Germline CDR1 reads MDHEN; CDR2 reads SYDVKM. CDR3 length: 15 amino acids. Between the trimmed V and J ends, which lost 5 bases and 6 bases, there was a span of 17 bases. TCRdb re-called the RT-PCR reads with MiXCR, one entry per CDR3 protein. The profile shows fewer than 650,000 distinct CDR3 sequences, 13% of them singletons. V and J are TRBV28 and TRBJ2-1; D is perhaps TRBD1 or TRBD2 (6 bases each). Source: PBMCs from blood, taken more than 35 days after vaccination. The receptor was isolated from a man aged 45 to 65 who received an inactivated influenza vaccine. CDR3 DNA sequence: TGTGCCAGCAGTCCTTCGGGGGCAGGGGCCAATGAGCAGTTCTTC. Its translation: CASSPSGAGANEQFF. Combining the CDR3 with reference TRBV28 and TRBJ2-1 gives the whole variable domain DVKVTQSSRYLVKRTGEKVFLECVQDMDHENMFWYRQDPGLGLRLIYFSYDVKMKEKGDIPEGYSVSREKKERFSLILESASTNQTSMYLCASSPSGAGANEQFFGPGTRLTVL.